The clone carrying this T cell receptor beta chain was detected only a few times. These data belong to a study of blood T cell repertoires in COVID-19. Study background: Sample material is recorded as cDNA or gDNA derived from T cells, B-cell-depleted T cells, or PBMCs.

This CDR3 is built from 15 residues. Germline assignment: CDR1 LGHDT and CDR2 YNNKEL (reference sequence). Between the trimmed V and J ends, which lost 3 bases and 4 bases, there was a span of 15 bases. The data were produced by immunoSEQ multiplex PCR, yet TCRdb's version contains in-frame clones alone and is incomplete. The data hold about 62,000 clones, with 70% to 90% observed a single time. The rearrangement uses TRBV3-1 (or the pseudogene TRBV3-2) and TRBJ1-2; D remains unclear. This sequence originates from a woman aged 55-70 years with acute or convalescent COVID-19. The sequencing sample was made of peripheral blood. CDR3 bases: TGTGCCAGCAGCCAGGTCGCGGGAGTCGGCTATGGCTACACCTTC. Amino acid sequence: CASSQVAGVGYGYTF.